Following are 27 T cell receptor beta chains from one sample sequenced in a study of OX40 agonist ivuxolimab in advanced cancers. TCRdb keeps only in-frame clones here, not all; method: immunoSEQ multiplex PCR. The table records some 96,000 clones, approximately 90% of them present only once. Sequencing used CD4+ or CD8+ T cells sorted from blood, obtained in a trial of the OX40 agonist ivuxolimab. These receptors came from an adult with an advanced solid tumor such as melanoma, head and neck, liver or kidney cancer.

This sequence joins TRBV6-5 and TRBJ2-5; 9 bases line up with TRBD2. The CDR3 runs to 16 residues. Germline loops: CDR1 MNHEY, CDR2 SVGAGI. The J segment lost 5 bases and the V segment lost 0 bases, leaving 7 bases of the junction unmatched. CDR3 protein: CASSYSAGGPRETQYF. In DNA, the CDR3 is TGTGCCAGCAGTTACTCGGCGGGAGGGCCTAGGGAGACCCAGTACTTC.

The rearrangement uses TRBV7-2 and TRBJ1-3; a possible D gene is TRBD1 (6 bases). This CDR3 comprises 15 residues. Germline CDR1 SGHTA, CDR2 FQGNSA. V lost 5 bases and J lost 3, with 14 bases in between. The CDR3 loop is CASSPQGLDGNTIYF. CDR3 in DNA: TGTGCCAGCAGCCCCCAGGGGCTGGATGGAAACACCATATATTTT.

There are a few counts of this clone. This chain connects TRBV11-2 to TRBJ2-1; 8 nucleotides agree with TRBD2. The CDR3 covers 16 residues. The V gene's germline CDR1 is SGHAT and CDR2 FQNNGV. The junction had 14 bases not matched to a gene; V was cut back by 6 bases and J by 7 bases. The chain's CDR3 is CASRLRLALERNEQFF. The CDR3 nucleotides are TGTGCCAGCAGGCTTAGACTAGCGCTAGAAAGGAATGAGCAGTTCTTC.

The chain joins TRBV7-3 to TRBJ2-5, with D unclear. The germline V and J ends were trimmed by 3 bases and 5 bases, with 4 bases remaining between them. CDR1 is SGHTA and CDR2 is FQGTGA in the germline V gene. The CDR3 has 11 residues. The CDR3 protein is CASSFWETQYF. The CDR3 DNA reads as TGTGCCAGCAGCTTCTGGGAGACCCAGTACTTC.

This chain uses TRBV28 with TRBJ2-5; tentatively, D is TRBD1 (6 bases). The CDR3 is 17 amino acids. Germline CDR1 and CDR2: MDHEN and SYDVKM. V was trimmed by 5 bases and J by 4 bases, leaving 23 bases between them. The DNA of the CDR3 is TGTGCCAGCAGTACTCCAGGGGACCAGCGAGGAGGAGAGACCCAGTACTTC. Encoded protein: CASSTPGDQRGGETQYF.

This clone showed up just once. This rearrangement joins TRBV11-3 to TRBJ1-2, with D unresolved. Trimming left V 2 bases short and J 6 bases short, with 10 bases between. This CDR3 contains 13 residues. Germline V CDR1 and CDR2: SGHNT, YENEEA. The CDR3 DNA follows: TGTGCCAGCAGCTTAAACACCTGGGATGGCTACACCTTC. Amino acids: CASSLNTWDGYTF. The full variable domain, with the rest looked up from reference TRBV11-3 and TRBJ1-2, is EAGVVQSPRYKIIEKKQPVAFWCNPISGHNTLYWYLQNLGQGPELLIRYENEEAVDDSQLPKDRFSAERLKGVDSTLKIQPAELGDSAVYLCASSLNTWDGYTFGSGTRLTVV.

CDR3 residues: CASSYDSMNTEAFF. In nucleotides, the CDR3 is TGTGCCAGCAGTTACGACAGCATGAACACTGAAGCTTTCTTT. The chain has TRBV6-6 and TRBJ1-1; tentatively, D is TRBD1 (5 bases). This CDR3 has 14 amino acids. Between the trimmed V and J ends, which lost 2 bases and 0 bases, there was a span of 7 bases. CDR1 MNHNY and CDR2 SVGAGI come from the germline V gene (reference sequence).

CDR3 bases: TGTGCCACGGGGGCAGCTTTCTCGGCCCAGCATTTT. This sequence encodes CATGAAFSAQHF. The V call is TRBV28, the J call TRBJ1-5, with D possibly TRBD1 on 6 matching bases. V was trimmed by 10 bases and J by 11 bases, leaving 18 bases between them. The CDR3 runs to 12 residues. Per the germline V gene, CDR1 is MDHEN and CDR2 is SYDVKM.

J is TRBJ2-7 and V is TRBV5-5; 7 bases agree with TRBD1. The CDR3 sequence is 14 residues long. The V gene's germline CDR1 is SGHKS and CDR2 YYEKEE (reference sequence). V lost 4 bases, J lost 4 bases, and 8 bases stayed unmatched. CDR3 loop: CASSRQGTLYEQYF. In DNA, the CDR3 is TGTGCCAGCAGCCGACAGGGAACCCTTTACGAGCAGTACTTC. Drawing the rest from reference TRBV5-5 and TRBJ2-7, the complete variable domain is DAGVTQSPTHLIKTRGQQVTLRCSPISGHKSVSWYQQVLGQGPQFIFQYYEKEERGRGNFPDRFSARQFPNYSSELNVNALLLGDSALYLCASSRQGTLYEQYFGPGTRLTVT.

The chain links TRBV4-2 to TRBJ2-1, with 8 bases identical to TRBD2. CDR3 size: 21 residues. The germline gives CDR1 LGHNA, CDR2 YNFKEQ. V was clipped by 4 bases and J by 0 bases; unmatched bases: 20. In DNA, the CDR3 is TGTGCCAGCAGCCCCGGACTGGGACTAGTGCCCGACTGGAGCTCCTACAATGAGCAGTTCTTC. As protein: CASSPGLGLVPDWSSYNEQFF.

This chain joins TRBV4-2 and TRBJ2-3, with TRBD2 matching over 12 bases. Losses at the gene ends were 0 bases for V and 4 bases for J; bases not matched to a gene: 5. From germline, CDR1 is LGHNA and CDR2 YNFKEQ. The CDR3 is 17 amino acids. The CDR3 spells CASSQDPLAGGPDTQYF. The CDR3 DNA sequence: TGTGCCAGCAGCCAAGATCCCCTAGCGGGAGGGCCAGATACGCAGTATTTT.

The gene calls are TRBV28 and TRBJ1-1; D perhaps matches TRBD1 (6 bases). The CDR3 has 16 amino acids. Germline values: CDR1 MDHEN, CDR2 SYDVKM. V lost 6 bases and J 6 bases, leaving 23 bases between the germline ends. The CDR3 DNA sequence: TGTGCCAGCAGGAAACAAAGGACAGATTACGGCGCTGAAGCTTTCTTT. The encoded protein is CASRKQRTDYGAEAFF.

The chain combines TRBV7-2 with TRBJ1-1; D unclear. Germline-derived CDR1 and CDR2 are SGHTA and FQGNSA. V lost 2 bases and J lost 0, with 7 bases in between. There are 14 residues in the CDR3. DNA of the CDR3: TGTGCCAGCAGCTTAAAGGGTCTGAACACTGAAGCTTTCTTT. Translated, it gives CASSLKGLNTEAFF.

J is TRBJ2-3 and V is TRBV5-1, with 7 bases identical to TRBD1. The CDR3 contains 13 residues. Germline trimming cut 9 bases from V and 1 base from J; bases unmatched to any gene: 5. The germline V gene has CDR1 SGHRS and CDR2 YFSETQ. CDR3 protein: CATRTGGTDTQYF. CDR3 sequence (DNA): TGCGCCACCCGGACAGGCGGCACAGATACGCAGTATTTT.

This rearrangement joins TRBV4-2 to TRBJ1-3; D gene unclear. This CDR3 has 16 residues. Deletions cut 3 bases from V and 4 bases from J, with 16 bases between. CDR1 and CDR2 from the germline V gene are LGHNA and YNFKEQ. CDR3 nucleotides: TGTGCCAGCAGCCATCCGCAGGCTACGTCGGGAAACACCATATATTTT. Its translation: CASSHPQATSGNTIYF.

The J gene is TRBJ2-1, the V gene TRBV7-9, with 9 bases identical to TRBD2. The CDR3 contains 13 residues. Germline V gene sequence: CDR1 SEHNR, CDR2 FQNEAQ (reference sequence). Trimming removed 1 base from V and 14 bases from J; junction bases left unmatched: 6. The CDR3 loop reads CASSLERGRGEFF. The CDR3 bases are TGTGCCAGCAGCTTAGAACGCGGGAGGGGGGAGTTCTTC.

This rearrangement joins TRBV6-1 to TRBJ1-4; D gene unclear. Germline V gene data show CDR1 as MNHNS and CDR2 as SASEGT. Between the trimmed V and J ends, which lost 6 bases and 3 bases, there was a span of 5 bases. The CDR3 totals 12 residues. The CDR3 reads CASRRSNEKLFF. DNA of the CDR3: TGTGCCAGCAGGCGGTCTAATGAAAAACTGTTTTTT.

This chain's CDR3 is CASGSRETQYF. DNA of the CDR3: TGTGCCAGCGGTAGCAGGGAGACCCAGTACTTC. The J gene is TRBJ2-5, the V gene TRBV2, with D hard to call. Germline assignment: CDR1 SNHLY and CDR2 FYNNEI. CDR3 length: 11 amino acids. Trimming removed 8 bases from V and 5 bases from J, with 9 bases in between.

This clone was counted once. This chain connects TRBV4-2 to TRBJ2-3; D is unclear. Germline values: CDR1 LGHNA, CDR2 YNFKEQ. V lost 1 base to trimming and J lost 0 bases, with 2 bases between them. This CDR3 spans 13 amino acids. The CDR3 loop reads CASSQASTDTQYF. The DNA for the CDR3 is TGTGCCAGCAGCCAAGCTAGCACAGATACGCAGTATTTT.

The V and J genes are TRBV18 and TRBJ2-5; the D is unclear. With 2 bases removed from V and 5 bases from J, the gap between germline ends came to 6 bases. Germline loops: CDR1 KGHSH, CDR2 LQKENI. This CDR3 contains 12 residues. The CDR3 DNA sequence: TGTGCCAGCTCACCATCTGGGGAGACCCAGTACTTC. Translation: CASSPSGETQYF.

This rearrangement joins TRBV23-1 to TRBJ1-4, with a tentative D call TRBD1 (6 bases). TRBV23-1 is assigned to the ORF class and has an uncertain function. The CDR3 sequence is 16 residues long. V lost 4 bases to trimming and J lost 2 bases, with 14 bases between them. CDR3 coding DNA: TGCGCCAGCAGTCCGGAGACAGGACCGACTAATGAAAAACTGTTTTTT. Residues: CASSPETGPTNEKLFF.

The CDR3 DNA reads TGTGCCATTGGGATTTTGAACTATGGCTACACCTTC. It encodes CAIGILNYGYTF. The chain combines TRBV10-3 with TRBJ1-2, with unresolved D. This CDR3 contains 12 residues. V lost 9 bases and J 2 bases, leaving 10 bases between the germline ends. The V gene's germline CDR1 is ENHRY and CDR2 SYGVKD.

The chain employs TRBV7-9 and TRBJ1-1; no firm D call. The CDR3 sequence is 16 residues long. V lost 0 bases to trimming and J lost 0 bases, with 11 bases between them. The germline V gene encodes CDR1 SEHNR and CDR2 FQNEAQ (reference sequence). CDR3 sequence (DNA): TGTGCCAGCAGCTTAGCCGGACGTAACATGAACACTGAAGCTTTCTTT. As protein: CASSLAGRNMNTEAFF.

V gene TRBV6-1 combines with J gene TRBJ1-5; possible D gene TRBD1, 5 bases. Germline-derived CDR1 and CDR2 are MNHNS and SASEGT. V was pared by 4 bases and J by 1 base, with 20 bases between. The length of the CDR3 is 18 residues. Here the CDR3 reads CASSVPRQTLYSNQPQHF. As DNA, the CDR3 is TGTGCCAGCAGTGTCCCAAGACAGACATTATACAGCAATCAGCCCCAGCATTTT.

J is TRBJ1-2 and V is TRBV6-6; D not certain. CDR3 length: 12 amino acids. Trimming pared 7 bases from V and 7 bases from J, leaving 13 bases between. CDR1 MNHNY and CDR2 SVGAGI come from the germline V gene (reference sequence). CDR3 nucleotide sequence: TGTGCCAGCACCGGGCGGTCGTTTGGCTACACCTTC. Protein product: CASTGRSFGYTF.

The V and J genes are TRBV11-2 and TRBJ2-7; D may be TRBD1 (6 bases). The CDR3 loop spans 13 amino acids. V dropped 2 bases and J dropped 4 bases, with 9 bases sitting between them. Germline V gene sequence: CDR1 SGHAT, CDR2 FQNNGV. This CDR3 is CASSLTGKYEQYF. CDR3 bases: TGTGCCAGCAGCTTAACAGGGAAGTACGAGCAGTACTTC.

The chain recombines TRBV27 with TRBJ2-6, with D unclear. Looked up from germline, CDR1 is MNHEY and CDR2 is SMNVEV (reference sequence). The V and J ends lost 4 bases and 0 bases respectively, with 4 bases between them. The CDR3 runs to 14 residues. CDR3 in amino acids: CASSWSSGANVLTF. CDR3 coding DNA: TGTGCCAGCAGTTGGAGCTCTGGGGCCAACGTCCTGACTTTC.